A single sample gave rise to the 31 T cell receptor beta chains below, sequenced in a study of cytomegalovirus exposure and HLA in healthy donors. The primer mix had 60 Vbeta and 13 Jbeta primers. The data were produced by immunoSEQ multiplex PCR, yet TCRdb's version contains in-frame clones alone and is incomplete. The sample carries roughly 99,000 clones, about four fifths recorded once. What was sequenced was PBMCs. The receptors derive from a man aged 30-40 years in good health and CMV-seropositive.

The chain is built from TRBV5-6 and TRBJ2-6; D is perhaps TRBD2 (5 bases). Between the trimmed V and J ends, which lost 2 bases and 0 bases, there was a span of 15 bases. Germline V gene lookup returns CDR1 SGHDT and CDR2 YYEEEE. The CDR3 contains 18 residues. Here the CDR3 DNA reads TGTGCCAGCAGCTTATTCAGGAGAGGGAGCTCTGGGGCCAACGTCCTGACTTTC. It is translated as CASSLFRRGSSGANVLTF.

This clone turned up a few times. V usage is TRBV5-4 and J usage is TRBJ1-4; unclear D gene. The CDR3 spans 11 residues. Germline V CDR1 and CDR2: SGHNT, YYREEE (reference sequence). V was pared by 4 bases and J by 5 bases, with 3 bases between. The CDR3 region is CASSLNEKLFF. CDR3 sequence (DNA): TGTGCCAGCAGCCTGAATGAAAAACTGTTTTTT.

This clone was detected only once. For the CDR3, the DNA is TGTGCCAGCAGACCTATACCGGGGGAAAAACTGTTTTTT. Encoded protein: CASRPIPGEKLFF. This rearrangement joins TRBV7-8 to TRBJ1-4; D call uncertain. Germline V gene lookup returns CDR1 SGHVS and CDR2 FQNEAQ. The CDR3 covers 13 residues. Trimming left V 6 bases short and J 8 bases short, with 13 bases between.

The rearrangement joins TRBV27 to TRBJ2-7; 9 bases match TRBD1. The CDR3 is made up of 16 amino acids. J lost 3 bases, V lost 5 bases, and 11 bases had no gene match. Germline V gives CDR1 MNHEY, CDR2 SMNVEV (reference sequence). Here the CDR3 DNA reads TGTGCCAGCAGTGGGCTTGCGGGACAGGGCATCTACGAGCAGTACTTC. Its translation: CASSGLAGQGIYEQYF.

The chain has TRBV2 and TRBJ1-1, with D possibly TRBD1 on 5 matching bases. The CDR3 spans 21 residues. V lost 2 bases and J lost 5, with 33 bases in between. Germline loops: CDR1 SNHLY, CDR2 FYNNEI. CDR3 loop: CASSEFLGSGRGGAIRTEAFF. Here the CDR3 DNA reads TGTGCCAGCAGTGAATTTCTGGGTAGTGGTCGGGGAGGGGCCATCCGGACTGAAGCTTTCTTT.

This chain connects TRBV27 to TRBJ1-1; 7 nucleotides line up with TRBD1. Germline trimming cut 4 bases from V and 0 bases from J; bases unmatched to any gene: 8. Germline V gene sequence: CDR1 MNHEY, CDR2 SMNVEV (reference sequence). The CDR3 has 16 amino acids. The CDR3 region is CASSYRNRGLNTEAFF. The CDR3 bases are TGTGCCAGCAGTTACCGCAACAGGGGACTGAACACTGAAGCTTTCTTT.

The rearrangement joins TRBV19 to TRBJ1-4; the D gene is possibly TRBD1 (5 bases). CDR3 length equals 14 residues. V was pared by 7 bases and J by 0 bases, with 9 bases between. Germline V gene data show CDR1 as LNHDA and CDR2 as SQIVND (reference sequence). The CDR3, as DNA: TGTGCCAGTATGGTGACAGCAACTAATGAAAAACTGTTTTTT. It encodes CASMVTATNEKLFF.

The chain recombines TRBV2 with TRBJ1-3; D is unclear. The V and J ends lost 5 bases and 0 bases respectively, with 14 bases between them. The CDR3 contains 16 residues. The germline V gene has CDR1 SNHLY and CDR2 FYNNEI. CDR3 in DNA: TGTGCCAGCAGTCTCAGGCGATTCCCCTCTGGAAACACCATATATTTT. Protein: CASSLRRFPSGNTIYF.

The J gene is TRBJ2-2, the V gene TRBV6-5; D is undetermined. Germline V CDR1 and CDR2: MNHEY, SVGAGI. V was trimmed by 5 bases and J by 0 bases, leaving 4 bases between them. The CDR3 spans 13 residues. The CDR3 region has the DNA TGTGCCAGCAGTCCCACGAACACCGGGGAGCTGTTTTTT. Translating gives CASSPTNTGELFF.

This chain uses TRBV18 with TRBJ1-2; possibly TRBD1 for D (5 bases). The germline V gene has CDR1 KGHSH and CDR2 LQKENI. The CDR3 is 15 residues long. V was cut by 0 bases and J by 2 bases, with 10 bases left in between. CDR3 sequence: CASSPPTGGNYGYTF. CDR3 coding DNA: TGTGCCAGCTCACCACCGACCGGGGGGAACTATGGCTACACCTTC.

The CDR3 DNA follows: TGTGCCAGCAGTGGGGAACAGGATCAGCCCCAGCATTTT. Amino acids: CASSGEQDQPQHF. The chain links TRBV2 to TRBJ1-5, with D tentatively TRBD1 (5 bases). Germline V gene sequence: CDR1 SNHLY, CDR2 FYNNEI. The V and J ends lost 4 bases and 5 bases respectively, with 9 bases between them. The CDR3 covers 13 residues.

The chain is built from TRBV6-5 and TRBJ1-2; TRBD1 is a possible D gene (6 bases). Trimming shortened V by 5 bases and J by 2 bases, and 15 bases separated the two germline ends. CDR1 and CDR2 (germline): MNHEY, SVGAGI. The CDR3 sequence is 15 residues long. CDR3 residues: CASSRTTTGNYGYTF. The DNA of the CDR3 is TGTGCCAGCAGTCGAACCACAACAGGGAACTATGGCTACACCTTC.

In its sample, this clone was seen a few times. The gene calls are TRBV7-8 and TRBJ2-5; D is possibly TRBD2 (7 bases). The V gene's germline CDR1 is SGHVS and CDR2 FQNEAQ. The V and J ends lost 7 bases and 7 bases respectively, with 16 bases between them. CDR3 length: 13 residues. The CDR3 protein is CASTQGRGSTQYF. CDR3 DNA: TGTGCCAGCACCCAGGGGAGGGGGTCGACCCAGTACTTC.

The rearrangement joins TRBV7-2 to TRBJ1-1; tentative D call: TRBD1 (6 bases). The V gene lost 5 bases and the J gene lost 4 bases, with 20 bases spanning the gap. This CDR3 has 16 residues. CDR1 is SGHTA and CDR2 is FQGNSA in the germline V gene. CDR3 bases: TGTGCCAGCAGCCCCTATCGGGGCAGCAGGGGCACTGAAGCTTTCTTT. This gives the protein CASSPYRGSRGTEAFF.

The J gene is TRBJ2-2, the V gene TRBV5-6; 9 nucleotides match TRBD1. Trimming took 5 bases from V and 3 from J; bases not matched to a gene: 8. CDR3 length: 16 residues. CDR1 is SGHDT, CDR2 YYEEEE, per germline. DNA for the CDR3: TGTGCCAGCAGACCACAGGGGGCGATCGACACCGGGGAGCTGTTTTTT. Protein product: CASRPQGAIDTGELFF.

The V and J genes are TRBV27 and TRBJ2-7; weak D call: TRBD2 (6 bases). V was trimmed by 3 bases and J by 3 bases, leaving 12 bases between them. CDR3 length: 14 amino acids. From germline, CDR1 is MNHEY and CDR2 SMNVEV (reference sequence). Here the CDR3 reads CASSLALAGYEQYF. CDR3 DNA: TGTGCCAGCAGTTTGGCACTAGCAGGCTACGAGCAGTACTTC.

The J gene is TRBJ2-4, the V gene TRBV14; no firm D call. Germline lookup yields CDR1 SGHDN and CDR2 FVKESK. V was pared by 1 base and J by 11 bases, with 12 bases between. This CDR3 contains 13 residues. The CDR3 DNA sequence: TGTGCCAGCAGCCAAGTCCAGAATGGAGTTCAGTACTTC. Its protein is CASSQVQNGVQYF.

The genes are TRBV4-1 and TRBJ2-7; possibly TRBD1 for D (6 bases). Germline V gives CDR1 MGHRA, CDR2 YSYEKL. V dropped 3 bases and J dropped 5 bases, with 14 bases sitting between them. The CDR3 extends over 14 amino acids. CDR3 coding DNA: TGCGCCAGCAGCCAGAACAGGGTTACAGACGAGCAGTACTTC. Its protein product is CASSQNRVTDEQYF.

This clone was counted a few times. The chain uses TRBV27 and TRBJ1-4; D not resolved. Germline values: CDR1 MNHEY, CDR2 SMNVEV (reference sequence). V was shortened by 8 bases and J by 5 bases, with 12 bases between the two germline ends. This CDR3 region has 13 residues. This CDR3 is CASRRSGNEKLFF. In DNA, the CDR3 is TGTGCCAGCCGAAGGTCGGGAAATGAAAAACTGTTTTTT.

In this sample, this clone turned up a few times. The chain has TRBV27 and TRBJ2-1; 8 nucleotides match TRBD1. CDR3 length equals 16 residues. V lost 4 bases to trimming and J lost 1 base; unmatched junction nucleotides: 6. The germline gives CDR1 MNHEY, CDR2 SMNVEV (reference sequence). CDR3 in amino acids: CASSSSGGLSYNEQFF. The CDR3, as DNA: TGTGCCAGCAGTTCTTCAGGGGGCCTATCCTACAATGAGCAGTTCTTC.

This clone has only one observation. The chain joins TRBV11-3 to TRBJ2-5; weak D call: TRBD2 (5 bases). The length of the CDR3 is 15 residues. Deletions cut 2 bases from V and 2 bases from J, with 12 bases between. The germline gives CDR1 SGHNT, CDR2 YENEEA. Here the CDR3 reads CASSLSRGTQETQYF. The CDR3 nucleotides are TGTGCCAGCAGCTTATCTCGGGGAACTCAAGAGACCCAGTACTTC.

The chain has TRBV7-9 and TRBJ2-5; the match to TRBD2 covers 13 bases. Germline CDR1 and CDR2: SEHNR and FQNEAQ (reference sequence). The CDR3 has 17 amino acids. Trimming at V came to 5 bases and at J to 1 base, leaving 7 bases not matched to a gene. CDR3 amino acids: CASSPLRTSGGQETQYF. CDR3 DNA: TGTGCCAGCAGCCCGTTGAGGACTAGCGGGGGCCAAGAGACCCAGTACTTC.

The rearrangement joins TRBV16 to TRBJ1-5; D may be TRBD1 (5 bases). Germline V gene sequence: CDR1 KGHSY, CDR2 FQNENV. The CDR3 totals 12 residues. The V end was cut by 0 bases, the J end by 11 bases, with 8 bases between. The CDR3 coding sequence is TGTGCCAGCAGCCAATCGCCAGGGTCCCAGCATTTT. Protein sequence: CASSQSPGSQHF.

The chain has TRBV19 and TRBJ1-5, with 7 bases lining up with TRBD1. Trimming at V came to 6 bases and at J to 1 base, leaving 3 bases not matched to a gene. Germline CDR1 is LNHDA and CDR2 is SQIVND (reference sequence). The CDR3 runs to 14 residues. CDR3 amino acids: CASRGQTSNQPQHF. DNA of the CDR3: TGTGCCAGTAGGGGACAGACGAGCAATCAGCCCCAGCATTTT.

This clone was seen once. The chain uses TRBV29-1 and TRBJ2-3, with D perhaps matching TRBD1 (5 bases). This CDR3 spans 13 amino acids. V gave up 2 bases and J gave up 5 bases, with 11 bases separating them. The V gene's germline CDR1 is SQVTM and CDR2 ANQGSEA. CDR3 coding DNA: TGCAGCGTTGAATTACAGGATGGAGATACGCAGTATTTT. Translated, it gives CSVELQDGDTQYF.

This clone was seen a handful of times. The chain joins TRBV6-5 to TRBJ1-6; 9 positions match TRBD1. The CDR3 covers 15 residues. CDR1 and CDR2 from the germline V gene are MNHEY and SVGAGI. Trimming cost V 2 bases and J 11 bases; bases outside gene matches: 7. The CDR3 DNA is TGTGCCAGCAGTTACCGGTCGACAGGGGGTACACCCCTCCACTTT. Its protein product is CASSYRSTGGTPLHF.

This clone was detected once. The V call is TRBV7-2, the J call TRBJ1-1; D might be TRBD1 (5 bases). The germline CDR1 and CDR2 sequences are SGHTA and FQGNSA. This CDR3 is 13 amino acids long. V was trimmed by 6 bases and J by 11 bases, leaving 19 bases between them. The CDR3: CASSPGWQASAFF. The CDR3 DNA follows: TGTGCCAGCAGTCCAGGGTGGCAGGCGTCGGCTTTCTTT.

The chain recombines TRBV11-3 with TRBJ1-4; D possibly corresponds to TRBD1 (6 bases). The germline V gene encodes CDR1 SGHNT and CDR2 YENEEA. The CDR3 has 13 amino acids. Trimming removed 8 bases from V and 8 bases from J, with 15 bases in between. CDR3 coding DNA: TGTGCCAGCTCGAGGACAGACTTCGAAAAACTGTTTTTT. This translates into CASSRTDFEKLFF.

Here the CDR3 reads CASSLSRAISGNTIYF. The CDR3 DNA sequence: TGTGCCAGCAGCCTTTCCAGGGCGATCTCTGGAAACACCATATATTTT. This chain connects TRBV7-9 to TRBJ1-3; a possible D gene is TRBD1 (5 bases). Germline V gene lookup returns CDR1 SEHNR and CDR2 FQNEAQ (reference sequence). Trimming cost V 5 bases and J 0 bases, with 14 bases left between them. The CDR3 covers 16 residues.

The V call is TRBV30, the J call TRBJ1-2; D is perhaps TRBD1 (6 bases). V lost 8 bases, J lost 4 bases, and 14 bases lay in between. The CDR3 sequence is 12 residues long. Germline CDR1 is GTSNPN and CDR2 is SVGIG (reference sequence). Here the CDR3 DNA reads TGTGCCGGTCCAGGACAGAGCTATGGCTACACCTTC. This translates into CAGPGQSYGYTF.

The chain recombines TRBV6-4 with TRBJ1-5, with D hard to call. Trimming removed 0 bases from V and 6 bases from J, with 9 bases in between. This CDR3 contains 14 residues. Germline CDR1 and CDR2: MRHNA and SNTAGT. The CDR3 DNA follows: TGTGCCAGCAGTGACTCTGCCGGGTCTCAGCCCCAGCATTTT. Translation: CASSDSAGSQPQHF.